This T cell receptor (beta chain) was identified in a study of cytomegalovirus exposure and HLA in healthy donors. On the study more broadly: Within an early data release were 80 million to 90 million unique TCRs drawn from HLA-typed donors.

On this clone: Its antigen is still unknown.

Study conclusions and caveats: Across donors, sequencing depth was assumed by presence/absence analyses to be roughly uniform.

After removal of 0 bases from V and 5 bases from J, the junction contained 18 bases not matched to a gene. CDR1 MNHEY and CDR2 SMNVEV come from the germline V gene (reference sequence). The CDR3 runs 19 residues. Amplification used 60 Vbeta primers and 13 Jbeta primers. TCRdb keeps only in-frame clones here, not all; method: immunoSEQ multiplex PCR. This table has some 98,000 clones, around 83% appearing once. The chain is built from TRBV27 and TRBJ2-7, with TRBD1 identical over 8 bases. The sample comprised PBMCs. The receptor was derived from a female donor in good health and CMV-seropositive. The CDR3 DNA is TGTGCCAGCAGTTTATCTCTGGGACAGGCGAACCCAAAGCGGGACGAGCAGTACTTC. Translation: CASSLSLGQANPKRDEQYF.